The sequence of this T cell receptor beta chain was determined in a study of vaccination and CD4 T cells after COVID-19. Germline trimming cut 5 bases from V and 8 bases from J; bases unmatched to any gene: 14. The CDR3 is 16 residues long. Germline-derived CDR1 and CDR2 are SEHNR and FQNEAQ (reference sequence). The Oncomine TCR Beta short-read assay was what sequenced the DNA obtained from cultured CD4+ T cells. TCRdb processed the PCR reads anew with MiXCR; each CDR3 protein has one entry. This table has about 20,000 distinct CDR3 sequences, 48% appearing once. Treatment specified: approximately nine-day PBMC culture with coronavirus spike peptide pools or control peptides (ViraFEST assay). In this sample, this clonotype turned up a few times. Antigen specificity is unknown.

The clonotype was recovered from a human donor who had recovered from COVID-19. The material sequenced was CD4+ T cells from blood, cultured in vitro. The chain joins TRBV7-9 to TRBJ1-2, with TRBD1 identical over 10 bases. CDR3 residues: CASSPNRDRGSGGYTF. The CDR3 nucleotides read TGTGCCAGCAGCCCGAACCGGGACAGGGGATCGGGCGGCTACACCTTC.